The clone carrying this T cell receptor beta chain was seen more than once but under ten times. The sample comes from a study of T-cell reconstitution after alpha-beta-depleted transplantation in children. Preparation of the TCRbeta library used unique molecular identifiers. In TCRdb, the PCR reads were re-called with MiXCR into one record per CDR3 protein. Of about 420,000 distinct CDR3 sequences listed, roughly 11% are singletons. The CDR3 extends over 16 amino acids. The V segment lost 4 bases and the J segment 9 bases; nucleotides outside the gene matches: 14. The chain carries TRBV12-3 or TRBV12-4 and TRBJ1-4; 7 nucleotides match TRBD1. The clonotype was recovered from a human donor who donated a stem cell graft to a child with acute myeloid leukemia. Specimen: PBMCs from the stem cell graft donor, collected from the stem cell graft. CDR3 sequence reads: CASSSGQLAMGKKLFF. CDR3 DNA sequence: TGTGCCAGCAGTTCGGGACAGCTGGCAATGGGGAAAAAACTGTTTTTT.